The 20 T cell receptor beta chains listed next were all sequenced from one sample in a study of cytomegalovirus exposure and HLA in healthy donors. Primers for the PCR totalled 60 Vbeta and 13 Jbeta. Assay used: immunoSEQ multiplex PCR; TCRdb lists only in-frame clones, some missing. This sample has 220,000 or so clones, with approximately 70% found just once. The sequenced sample consisted of PBMCs. The receptors come from a woman aged 25 to 45 in good health and CMV-seronegative.

This clone has a single count. The V and J genes are TRBV5-1 and TRBJ2-7, with 9 bases matching TRBD2. Losses at the gene ends were 5 bases for V and 5 bases for J; bases not matched to a gene: 14. This CDR3 region has 16 residues. Per germline, CDR1 SGHRS and CDR2 YFSETQ. The CDR3 DNA reads TGCGCCAGCAGTCCCCTGGAGGCGGGAGGGCCGGACGAGCAGTACTTC. This codes for CASSPLEAGGPDEQYF. The variable domain in full, with the rest retrieved from reference TRBV5-1 and TRBJ2-7, is KAGVTQTPRYLIKTRGQQVTLSCSPISGHRSVSWYQQTPGQGLQFLFEYFSETQRNKGNFPGRFSGRQFSNSRSEMNVSTLELGDSALYLCASSPLEAGGPDEQYFGPGTRLTVT.

The rearrangement links TRBV19 to TRBJ1-2; 8 nucleotides align to TRBD1. Germline values: CDR1 LNHDA, CDR2 SQIVND (reference sequence). J gave up 1 base and V 6 bases, and 7 bases lay outside the gene matches. This CDR3 spans 15 amino acids. CDR3 sequence (DNA): TGTGCCAGTAGGGCAGGACAGGGAGATAACTATGGCTACACCTTC. It translates to CASRAGQGDNYGYTF.

DNA of the CDR3: TGTGCCAGCAGCCGGGGGTTCGCAAACTATGGCTACACCTTC. The encoded protein is CASSRGFANYGYTF. The V gene is TRBV6-5, the J gene TRBJ1-2; D may be TRBD1 (5 bases). The CDR3 totals 14 residues. Germline values: CDR1 MNHEY, CDR2 SVGAGI. The germline V and J ends were trimmed by 6 bases and 2 bases, with 13 bases remaining between them.

About this clone: The CDR3 end shows no conserved phenylalanine or tryptophan, and so a read error is likely. The chain joins TRBV6-5 to TRBJ1-2, with 8 bases fitting TRBD1. Germline V gene data show CDR1 as MNHEY and CDR2 as SVGAGI. The J segment lost 4 bases and the V segment lost 0 bases, leaving 7 bases of the junction unmatched. The length of the CDR3 is 16 residues. CDR3 sequence: CASSYSNSRGPYGYTL. CDR3 DNA sequence: TGTGCCAGCAGTTACTCGAATAGCAGGGGGCCCTATGGCTACACCTTG.

The V and J genes are TRBV15 and TRBJ2-7; D unresolved. The CDR3 covers 13 residues. Germline V gene lookup returns CDR1 LNHNV and CDR2 YYDKDF (reference sequence). Trimming removed 0 bases at V and 4 bases at J, with 7 bases between. In nucleotides, the CDR3 is TGTGCCACCAGCAGAGATATGGAGTACGAGCAGTACTTC. It translates to CATSRDMEYEQYF.

This clone was detected only once. The rearrangement joins TRBV11-2 to TRBJ2-1; no firm D call. The CDR3 has 11 residues. Between the trimmed V and J ends, which lost 8 bases and 6 bases, there was a span of 8 bases. Germline V CDR1 and CDR2: SGHAT, FQNNGV. As DNA, the CDR3 is TGTGCCAGCCTCTTCCTCAATGAGCAGTTCTTC. The encoded protein is CASLFLNEQFF.

This chain joins TRBV10-3 and TRBJ1-2, with TRBD1 matching 7 bases. This CDR3 is 17 amino acids long. J was trimmed by 0 bases and V by 7 bases; bases with no gene match: 14. The germline gives CDR1 ENHRY, CDR2 SYGVKD. The CDR3 DNA reads as TGTGCCATCACCGGGACAGCAGGGGGTTTAGCTAACTATGGCTACACCTTC. Its protein is CAITGTAGGLANYGYTF.

The sample holds a few counts of this clone. The genes are TRBV7-9 and TRBJ1-4; 8 bases map to TRBD1. CDR3 length: 15 residues. Germline V CDR1 and CDR2: SEHNR, FQNEAQ (reference sequence). V lost 3 bases, J lost 10 bases, and 10 bases stayed unmatched. This CDR3 is CASSLEQGGLAKLFF. In DNA, the CDR3 is TGTGCCAGCAGCTTGGAACAGGGGGGGTTGGCAAAACTGTTTTTT.

In this sample, this clone turned up once. J is TRBJ2-1 and V is TRBV4-1; no definite D call. CDR1 is MGHRA, CDR2 YSYEKL, per germline. This CDR3 is built from 15 residues. Trimming pared 0 bases from V and 0 bases from J, leaving 6 bases between. CDR3 residues: CASSQDGDSYNEQFF. DNA of the CDR3: TGCGCCAGCAGCCAAGATGGAGACTCCTACAATGAGCAGTTCTTC.

In nucleotides, the CDR3 is TGTGCCAGCAGCCTGGTCACGGGGTTAGTTGCTGAAACAGATACGCAGTATTTT. Its protein product is CASSLVTGLVAETDTQYF. The rearrangement links TRBV5-6 to TRBJ2-3; a possible D gene is TRBD2 (5 bases). V dropped 4 bases and J dropped 3 bases, with 24 bases sitting between them. Germline-derived CDR1 and CDR2 are SGHDT and YYEEEE. This CDR3 spans 18 amino acids.

The J gene is TRBJ1-5, the V gene TRBV18, with 7 positions matching TRBD1. Trimming removed 2 bases from V and 5 bases from J; junction bases left unmatched: 6. This CDR3 region has 15 residues. Germline CDR1 is KGHSH and CDR2 is LQKENI. CDR3 nucleotides: TGTGCCAGCTCACCATACACAACAGGGGATCAGCCCCAGCATTTT. The encoded protein is CASSPYTTGDQPQHF. The full variable domain, its missing parts supplied by reference TRBV18 and TRBJ1-5, is NAGVMQNPRHLVRRRGQEARLRCSPMKGHSHVYWYRQLPEEGLKFMVYLQKENIIDESGMPKERFSAEFPKEGPSILRIQQVVRGDSAAYFCASSPYTTGDQPQHFGDGTRLSIL.

This clone was detected a few times. The rearrangement uses TRBV7-9 and TRBJ2-3; no clear D. The CDR3 runs 15 residues. V gave up 2 bases and J gave up 5 bases, with 14 bases separating them. Germline CDR1 and CDR2: SEHNR and FQNEAQ (reference sequence). The CDR3 region is CASSLTEQPRDTQYF. As DNA, the CDR3 is TGTGCCAGCAGCTTAACAGAACAGCCGCGAGATACGCAGTATTTT.

This sequence joins TRBV11-2 and TRBJ2-7; TRBD2 matches 9 bases. With 4 bases clipped from V and 3 bases from J, the junction kept 10 bases outside the gene matches. Per the germline V gene, CDR1 is SGHAT and CDR2 is FQNNGV. The CDR3 consists of 16 residues. As DNA, the CDR3 is TGTGCCAGCAGCTCTTTACAGCGGGGGGACCTCTACGAGCAGTACTTC. Translated: CASSSLQRGDLYEQYF.

A note on this clone: One end of the junction is discordant with germline, which a read error may explain. The chain joins TRBV30 to TRBJ1-2; D uncertain. CDR3 length equals 13 residues. Germline V gives CDR1 GTSNPN, CDR2 SVGIG (reference sequence). Here the CDR3 DNA reads TGTGACTGGAGTGTACAGACTAACTATGGCTACAACTTC. Amino acid sequence: CDWSVQTNYGYNF.

This chain uses TRBV5-1 with TRBJ2-1; tentatively, D is TRBD1 (6 bases). The CDR3 sequence is 14 residues long. Germline CDR1 is SGHRS and CDR2 is YFSETQ. Trimming stripped 5 bases from V and 9 bases from J, with 18 bases between. CDR3 in amino acids: CASSLPVQGGEQFF. The CDR3 coding sequence is TGCGCCAGCAGTCTCCCCGTACAGGGCGGTGAGCAGTTCTTC.

This clone was observed once. The chain is built from TRBV2 and TRBJ2-7, with TRBD1 identical over 7 bases. The CDR3 is 13 amino acids. Germline V CDR1 and CDR2: SNHLY, FYNNEI. The V segment lost 9 bases and the J segment 4 bases; nucleotides outside the gene matches: 9. The CDR3 is CAREDRTQYEQYF. The CDR3 region has the DNA TGTGCCAGGGAGGACAGGACCCAGTACGAGCAGTACTTC.

This clone has a handful of counts. The CDR3 reads CASSLSAGIIGELFF. CDR3 nucleotides: TGTGCCAGCAGTTTATCCGCAGGGATCATTGGGGAGCTGTTTTTT. This sequence joins TRBV27 and TRBJ2-2, with TRBD1 as a possible D gene (5 bases). This CDR3 region has 15 residues. The germline gives CDR1 MNHEY, CDR2 SMNVEV (reference sequence). Trimming cost V 0 bases and J 8 bases, with 13 bases left between them.

The chain joins TRBV9 to TRBJ2-5, with TRBD2 matching over 8 bases. TRBJ2-7 matches the DNA end more closely, so the J call is doubtful. Per germline, CDR1 SGDLS and CDR2 YYNGEE. The CDR3 loop spans 13 amino acids. As DNA, the CDR3 is TGTGCCAGCAGCGTAGCGGGGGGGGACGAGCAGTACTTC. Its translation: CASSVAGGDEQYF.

V and J are TRBV4-1 and TRBJ2-2, with D possibly being TRBD2 (6 bases). Deletions cut 3 bases from V and 11 bases from J, with 16 bases between. This CDR3 region has 14 residues. CDR1 is MGHRA, CDR2 YSYEKL, per germline. The CDR3 DNA reads TGCGCCAGCAGCCAGATCGGACTACCCAGTGAGCTGTTTTTT. Amino acid sequence: CASSQIGLPSELFF.

This clone came up a few times. The V gene is TRBV6-5, the J gene TRBJ1-5, with D hard to call. The CDR3 is 13 amino acids. CDR1 and CDR2 (germline): MNHEY, SVGAGI. Trimming took off 10 bases at V and 6 bases at J, with 16 bases between the two ends. This chain's CDR3 is CATFSPGSQPQHF. DNA of the CDR3: TGTGCCACCTTCTCCCCGGGGAGTCAGCCCCAGCATTTT.